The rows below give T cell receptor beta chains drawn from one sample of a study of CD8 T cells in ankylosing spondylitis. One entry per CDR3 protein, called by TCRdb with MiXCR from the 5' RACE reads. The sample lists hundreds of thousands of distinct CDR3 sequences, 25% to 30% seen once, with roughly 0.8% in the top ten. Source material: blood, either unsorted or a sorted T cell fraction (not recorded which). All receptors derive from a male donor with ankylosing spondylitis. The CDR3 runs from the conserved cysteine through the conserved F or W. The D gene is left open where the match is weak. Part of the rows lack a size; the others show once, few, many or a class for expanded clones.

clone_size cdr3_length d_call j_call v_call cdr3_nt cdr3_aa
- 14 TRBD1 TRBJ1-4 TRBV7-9 TGTGCCAGCAGACCACAGGGGGTGTCTGGAAAACTGTTTTTT CASRPQGVSGKLFF
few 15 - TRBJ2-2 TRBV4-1 TGCGCCAGCAGCCAAGCTTCGAGGGAGTCCGGGGAGCTGTTTTTT CASSQASRESGELFF
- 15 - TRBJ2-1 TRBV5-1 TGCGCCAGCAGTACCGACGGGACGGAGTACAATGAGCAGTTCTTC CASSTDGTEYNEQFF
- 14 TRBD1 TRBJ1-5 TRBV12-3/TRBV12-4 TGTGCCAGCAGTCTGACAGGGGTCGGTCAGCCCCAGCATTTT CASSLTGVGQPQHF
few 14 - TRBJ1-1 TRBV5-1 TGCGCCAGCAGCTTCGGCTCAGGGTCTACTGAAGCTTTCTTT CASSFGSGSTEAFF
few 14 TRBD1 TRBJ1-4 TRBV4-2 TGTGCCAGCAGCCAAGGACAGGGATCTGAAAAACTGTTTTTT CASSQGQGSEKLFF
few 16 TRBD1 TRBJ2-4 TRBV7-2 TGTGCCAGCAGCTTAGGGACAGGGAACGCCAAAAACATTCAGTACTTC CASSLGTGNAKNIQYF
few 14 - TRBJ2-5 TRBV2 TGTGCCAGCCGTTACTTACAGATTCAAGAGACCCAGTACTTC CASRYLQIQETQYF
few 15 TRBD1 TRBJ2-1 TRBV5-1 TGCGCCAGCAGCAAAGCCGGGACAGATGGCAATGAGCAGTTCTTC CASSKAGTDGNEQFF
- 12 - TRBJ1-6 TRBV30 TGTGGGACGCGGACCCCTAATTCACCCCTCCACTTT CGTRTPNSPLHF
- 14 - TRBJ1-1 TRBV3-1 TGTGCCAGCAGCCAAGTCGGACACAACACTGAAGCTTTCTTT CASSQVGHNTEAFF
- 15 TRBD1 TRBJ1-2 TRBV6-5 TGTGCCAGCAGTTACTACCCTTCGACAGGGCAAGGCTACACCTTC CASSYYPSTGQGYTF
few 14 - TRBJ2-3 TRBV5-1 TGCGCCAGCAGGTTGGCGTTTGGCACAGATACGCAGTATTTT CASRLAFGTDTQYF
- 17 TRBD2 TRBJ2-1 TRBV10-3 TGTGCCATCAGAGAAGGGACTAGCGGTGGGCGCTACAATGAGCAGTTCTTC CAIREGTSGGRYNEQFF
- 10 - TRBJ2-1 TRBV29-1 TGCAGCGTTGGGGCGAGGGAGCAGTTCTTC CSVGAREQFF
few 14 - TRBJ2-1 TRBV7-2 TGTGCCAGCAGCTTTACGGGACTCCTGAATGAGCAGTTCTTC CASSFTGLLNEQFF
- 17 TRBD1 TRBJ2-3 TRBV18 TGTGCCAGCTCACCGGCCCAGACAGGGGAGGGCACAGATACGCAGTATTTT CASSPAQTGEGTDTQYF
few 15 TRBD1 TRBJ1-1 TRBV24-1 TGTGCCACCAGTGACCCTGGACAGGGAGACACTGAAGCTTTCTTT CATSDPGQGDTEAFF
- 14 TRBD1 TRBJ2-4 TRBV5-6 TGTGCCAGCAGCCATTATTCAGGGGGAAACATTCAGTACTTC CASSHYSGGNIQYF
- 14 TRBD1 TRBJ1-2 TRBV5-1 TGCGCCAGCAGCTTGACCGGGACAGGGAATGGCTACACCTTC CASSLTGTGNGYTF
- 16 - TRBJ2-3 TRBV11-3 TGTGCCAGCAGCTCCCGGAGGGGACAAAGCACAGATACGCAGTATTTT CASSSRRGQSTDTQYF
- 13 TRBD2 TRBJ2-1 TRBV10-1 TGCGCCAGCAGGACTAGCGGGATTGGTGAGCAGTTCTTC CASRTSGIGEQFF
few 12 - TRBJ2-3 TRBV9 TGTGCCAGCAGCGACAATCTACGTACGCAGTATTTT CASSDNLRTQYF
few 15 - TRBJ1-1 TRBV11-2 TGTGCCAGCAGCCCCGTAGGGGCTCCGAACACTGAAGCTTTCTTT CASSPVGAPNTEAFF
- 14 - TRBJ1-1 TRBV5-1 TGCGCCAGCACCCCTCGGGTGGGTGTCACTGAAGCTTTCTTT CASTPRVGVTEAFF
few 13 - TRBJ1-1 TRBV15 TGTGCCACCAGCAGAGATGGGAGCACTGAAGCTTTCTTT CATSRDGSTEAFF
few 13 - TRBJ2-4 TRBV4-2 TGTGCCAGCAGCCAAGAATTCCGCCACATTCAGTACTTC CASSQEFRHIQYF
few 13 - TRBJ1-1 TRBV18 TGTGCCAGCTCACCGGATACAGGCACTGAAGCTTTCTTT CASSPDTGTEAFF
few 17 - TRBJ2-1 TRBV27 TGTGCCAGCAGTGCCCAGAGTCTCCTGGGGATTGACAATGAGCAGTTCTTC CASSAQSLLGIDNEQFF
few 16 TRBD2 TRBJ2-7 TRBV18 TGTGCCAGCTCACCAGGTCTAGCGGGAGTCGCCTACGAGCAGTACTTC CASSPGLAGVAYEQYF
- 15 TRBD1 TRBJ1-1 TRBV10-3 TGTGCCATCAGTGAGCGGTGGCAGGGGGAGACTGAAGCTTTCTTT CAISERWQGETEAFF
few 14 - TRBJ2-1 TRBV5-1 TGCGCCAGCAGCTTGCAACCGGGCTACAATGAGCAGTTCTTC CASSLQPGYNEQFF
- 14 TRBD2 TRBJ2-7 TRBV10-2 TGCGCCAGCAGGAGCGGGAGGGCCGCCTACGAGCAGTACTTC CASRSGRAAYEQYF
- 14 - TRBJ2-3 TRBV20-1 TGCAGTGCTATCCCCAGGGTGAACACAGATACGCAGTATTTT CSAIPRVNTDTQYF
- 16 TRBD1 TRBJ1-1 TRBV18 TGTGCCAGCTCACCGACAGGGCAAGGGATGAACACTGAAGCTTTCTTT CASSPTGQGMNTEAFF
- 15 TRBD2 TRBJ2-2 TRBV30 TGTGCCTGGAGTCCTCGAGCGGGAGCCGGCGGGGAGCTGTTTTTT CAWSPRAGAGGELFF
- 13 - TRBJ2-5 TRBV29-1 TGCAGCGTCCGAGAAGGGACCCAAGAGACCCAGTACTTC CSVREGTQETQYF
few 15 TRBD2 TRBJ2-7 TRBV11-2 TGTGCCAGCAGCTTGTGGGCTAGCGGCTACTACGAGCAGTACTTC CASSLWASGYYEQYF
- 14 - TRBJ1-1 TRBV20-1 TGCAGTGCCCAGAGTTGGGGCCGGGGGACTGAAGCTTTCTTT CSAQSWGRGTEAFF
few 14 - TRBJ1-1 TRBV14 TGTGCCAGCAGCCGAAGGACCGAGAACACTGAAGCTTTCTTT CASSRRTENTEAFF
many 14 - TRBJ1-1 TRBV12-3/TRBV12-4 TGTGCCAGCAGTTTGATAGGGGGTAACACTGAAGCTTTCTTT CASSLIGGNTEAFF
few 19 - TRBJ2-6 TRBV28 TGTGCCAGCAGTTTAAGCAGGGCCAAGTCGAGGACTGGGGCCAACGTCCTGACTTTC CASSLSRAKSRTGANVLTF
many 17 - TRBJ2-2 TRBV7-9 TGTGCCAGCAGCTTTGGTCTTATCGCCCAGGGCACCGGGGAGCTGTTTTTT CASSFGLIAQGTGELFF
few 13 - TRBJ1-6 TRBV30 TGTGCCTGGAGTTTGGCAGGGATTTCACCCCTCCACTTT CAWSLAGISPLHF
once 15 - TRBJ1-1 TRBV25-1 TGTGCCAGCAGTGACGGAACGGGGCAGAACACTGAAGCTTTCTTT CASSDGTGQNTEAFF
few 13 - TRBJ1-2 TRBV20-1 TGCAGTGCTAGAGAAAGGGTGGAAGGGGGCTACACCTTC CSARERVEGGYTF
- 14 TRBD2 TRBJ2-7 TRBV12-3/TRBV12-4 TGTGCCAGCAGTCCCGGGACTAGCGGGAGCGAGCAGTACTTC CASSPGTSGSEQYF
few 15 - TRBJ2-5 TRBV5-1 TGCGCCAGCAGCTTGGGCCAGCGTTCGGGGGAGACCCAGTACTTC CASSLGQRSGETQYF
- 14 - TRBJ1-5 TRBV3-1 TGTGCCAGCAGCCAAGGAATCGGATATCAGCCCCAGCATTTT CASSQGIGYQPQHF
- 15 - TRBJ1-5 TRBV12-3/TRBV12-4 TGTGCCAGCAGTTCGACCCAAGGGGGTAATCAGCCCCAGCATTTT CASSSTQGGNQPQHF